The 14 T cell receptor beta chains below come from one sample, sequenced in a study of blood T cell repertoires in COVID-19. Using immunoSEQ multiplex PCR, the repertoire was profiled, and TCRdb retains in-frame clones only, with some absent. This repertoire shows around 120,000 clones, 69% found once; its top ten account for 5% to 6.5%. The source material was peripheral blood. These receptors came from a man of 80 years or more with acute or convalescent COVID-19.

This clone was found a few times. Other nucleotide sequences in the sample specify the same CDR3. The chain has TRBV28 and TRBJ2-5; no clear D gene. Trimming pared 4 bases from V and 3 bases from J, leaving 3 bases between. CDR1 is MDHEN, CDR2 SYDVKM, per germline. This CDR3 spans 11 amino acids. The DNA for the CDR3 is TGTGCCAGCAGTTCCGAAGAGACCCAGTACTTC. It is translated as CASSSEETQYF.

The sample holds many counts of this clone. The rearrangement joins TRBV6-6 to TRBJ1-6; D is uncertain. This CDR3 spans 14 amino acids. V dropped 2 bases and J dropped 3 bases, with 5 bases sitting between them. Germline assignment: CDR1 MNHNY and CDR2 SVGAGI (reference sequence). The CDR3 reads CASSYGSYNSPLHF. The CDR3, as DNA: TGTGCCAGCAGTTACGGCAGCTATAATTCACCCCTCCACTTT.

As regards this clone: At one of its ends the junction is not consistent with the germline gene, which may arise from a read error. The chain joins TRBV7-7 to TRBJ2-1; D remains ambiguous. This CDR3 region has 13 residues. CDR1 and CDR2 (germline): SSHAT, FNYEAQ (reference sequence). Written as DNA, the CDR3 is TGTGCTAGCAGCTTATCCCTTAACAATGAGCAGTTCTTC. Translation: CASSLSLNNEQFF.

J is TRBJ2-3 and V is TRBV28, with 10 bases aligning to TRBD2. The CDR3 is made up of 16 amino acids. Germline V lookup: CDR1 MDHEN, CDR2 SYDVKM. After removal of 2 bases from V and 1 base from J, the junction contained 3 bases not matched to a gene. CDR3 in DNA: TGTGCCAGCAGTTTACCGACTAGCGGGCGCACAGATACGCAGTATTTT. Protein product: CASSLPTSGRTDTQYF.

This chain connects TRBV9 to TRBJ1-1; D is perhaps TRBD1 (5 bases). CDR3 length: 13 amino acids. Between the trimmed V and J ends, which lost 4 bases and 3 bases, there was a span of 10 bases. CDR1 SGDLS and CDR2 YYNGEE come from the germline V gene. In nucleotides, the CDR3 is TGTGCCAGCAGCCGAGCCAGGGACACTGAAGCTTTCTTT. Translating gives CASSRARDTEAFF.

This chain uses TRBV29-1 with TRBJ1-1; D is uncertain. CDR1 is SQVTM, CDR2 ANQGSEA, per germline. CDR3 length equals 10 residues. CDR3 in DNA: TGCCCGGGTGGGAACACTGAAGCTTTCTTT. Residues: CPGGNTEAFF.

The chain couples TRBV10-3 to TRBJ1-5; D is unresolved. The CDR3 is made up of 13 amino acids. CDR1 and CDR2 from the germline V gene are ENHRY and SYGVKD. Trimming left V 6 bases short and J 3 bases short, with 9 bases between. CDR3 sequence: CAIRFADNQPQHF. Written as DNA, the CDR3 is TGTGCCATCAGGTTTGCAGACAATCAGCCCCAGCATTTT.

The chain carries TRBV24-1 and TRBJ1-2, with a tentative D call TRBD1 (6 bases). Germline V gives CDR1 KGHDR, CDR2 SFDVKD. The ends were cut back, 3 bases at V and 7 bases at J, with 14 bases in the middle. The CDR3 totals 14 residues. CDR3 coding DNA: TGTGCCACCAGTGATGGCCAGGGGAGGGGTGGCTACACCTTC. Protein product: CATSDGQGRGGYTF.

The V and J genes are TRBV5-1 and TRBJ2-4; perhaps TRBD1 as D (5 bases). Trimming removed 4 bases from V and 7 bases from J, with 18 bases in between. This CDR3 has 15 amino acids. CDR1 is SGHRS, CDR2 YFSETQ, per germline. Here the CDR3 reads CASSKPSGYENIQYF. The DNA of the CDR3 is TGCGCCAGCAGCAAACCCTCAGGGTACGAGAACATTCAGTACTTC. The entire variable domain, with the rest obtained from reference TRBV5-1 and TRBJ2-4, is as follows: KAGVTQTPRYLIKTRGQQVTLSCSPISGHRSVSWYQQTPGQGLQFLFEYFSETQRNKGNFPGRFSGRQFSNSRSEMNVSTLELGDSALYLCASSKPSGYENIQYFGAGTRLSVL.

CDR3 amino acids: CASARPAVYNEQFF. CDR3 DNA: TGTGCCAGCGCGCGACCAGCGGTATACAATGAGCAGTTCTTC. J is TRBJ2-1 and V is TRBV28, with a weak D call TRBD2 (5 bases). The CDR3 consists of 14 residues. Trimming cost V 8 bases and J 4 bases, with 15 bases left between them. The germline V gene has CDR1 MDHEN and CDR2 SYDVKM.

J is TRBJ2-3 and V is TRBV9, with D perhaps TRBD2 (6 bases). The V gene's germline CDR1 is SGDLS and CDR2 YYNGEE. The CDR3 sequence is 13 residues long. The V end lost 3 bases, the J end lost 5 bases, and 10 bases lay between the germline ends. In DNA form, the CDR3 reads TGTGCCAGCAGCGGGGGGGTTCAAGATACGCAGTATTTT. It translates to CASSGGVQDTQYF.

This chain uses TRBV13 with TRBJ2-1; TRBD2 matches at 11 bases. Germline V gives CDR1 PRHDT, CDR2 FYEKMQ (reference sequence). The CDR3 is 16 residues long. After removal of 5 bases from V and 5 bases from J, the junction contained 8 bases not matched to a gene. For the CDR3, the DNA is TGTGCCAGCAGCCCCCGACTAGCGGGAACAGACAATGAGCAGTTCTTC. Residues: CASSPRLAGTDNEQFF.

The genes are TRBV4-3 and TRBJ1-3; D gene ambiguous. V lost 0 bases and J 1 base, leaving 10 bases between the germline ends. The CDR3 spans 16 residues. The germline gives CDR1 LGHNA, CDR2 YSLEER. CDR3 amino acids: CASSQDEGFSGNTIYF. DNA of the CDR3: TGCGCCAGCAGCCAAGACGAGGGATTTTCTGGAAACACCATATATTTT.

This clone was seen more than once but under ten times. The V gene is TRBV28, the J gene TRBJ2-7; TRBD1 aligns across 8 bases. The germline CDR1 and CDR2 sequences are MDHEN and SYDVKM. The CDR3 runs 13 residues. Trimming removed 6 bases from V and 6 bases from J; junction bases left unmatched: 7. The CDR3 reads CASSRTGKVEQYF. Here the CDR3 DNA reads TGTGCCAGCAGCCGGACAGGGAAGGTCGAGCAGTACTTC.